The 22 T cell receptor beta chains reported below all come from one sample, sequenced in a study of cytomegalovirus exposure and HLA in healthy donors. PCR amplification relied on 60 Vbeta primers (plus 13 Jbeta primers). Libraries were prepared by immunoSEQ multiplex PCR; TCRdb keeps only in-frame clonotypes and omits some of them. Here the sample spans about 97,000 clones, around 57% being singletons. The sequenced sample was PBMCs. These receptors were obtained from a human donor in good health.

This sequence joins TRBV5-8 and TRBJ2-1, with a possible D match to TRBD1 (6 bases). Trimming cost V 1 base and J 1 base, with 12 bases left between them. This CDR3 contains 16 residues. Germline CDR1 is SGHTS and CDR2 is YDEGEE. CDR3 sequence reads: CASSLHPQGSYNEQFF. In DNA form, the CDR3 reads TGTGCCAGCAGCTTGCACCCACAGGGTTCCTACAATGAGCAGTTCTTC. The whole variable domain, remainder taken from reference TRBV5-8 and TRBJ2-1, is EAGVTQSPTHLIKTRGQQATLRCSPISGHTSVYWYQQALGLGLQFLLWYDEGEERNRGNFPPRFSGRQFPNYSSELNVNALELEDSALYLCASSLHPQGSYNEQFFGPGTRLTVL.

This chain joins TRBV4-1 and TRBJ2-2; 10 nucleotides match TRBD2. Germline V gene lookup returns CDR1 MGHRA and CDR2 YSYEKL. The CDR3 sequence is 17 residues long. With 2 bases clipped from V and 4 bases from J, the junction kept 7 bases outside the gene matches. For the CDR3, the DNA is TGCGCCAGCAGCCAAACCAGCGGGAGGGCCACCACCGGGGAGCTGTTTTTT. Translated, it gives CASSQTSGRATTGELFF.

This chain connects TRBV6-1 to TRBJ2-5; D gene unclear. Germline CDR1 MNHNS, CDR2 SASEGT. This CDR3 comprises 13 residues. The V and J ends lost 4 bases and 1 base respectively, with 7 bases between them. The CDR3 here is CASSVGVQETQYF. DNA of the CDR3: TGTGCCAGCAGTGTCGGAGTCCAAGAGACCCAGTACTTC.

The J gene is TRBJ2-7, the V gene TRBV5-5; 8 bases are shared with TRBD2. This CDR3 is 15 amino acids long. The germline CDR1 and CDR2 sequences are SGHKS and YYEKEE (reference sequence). V dropped 2 bases and J dropped 3; count of bases not matched to a gene: 7. CDR3 nucleotides: TGTGCCAGCAGCTTTACCAGCGGGAGTTTCTACGAGCAGTACTTC. It yields the protein CASSFTSGSFYEQYF.

This clone was observed a few times. The V call is TRBV7-9, the J call TRBJ2-2; 7 bases are shared with TRBD1. V lost 3 bases to trimming and J lost 7 bases; unmatched junction nucleotides: 5. Germline lookup yields CDR1 SEHNR and CDR2 FQNEAQ (reference sequence). The CDR3 loop spans 14 amino acids. The DNA of the CDR3 is TGTGCCAGCAGCTTGGGGACAGTAGGCGGGGAGCTGTTTTTT. As protein: CASSLGTVGGELFF. Supplemented by reference TRBV7-9 and TRBJ2-2, the full variable domain reads DTGVSQNPRHKITKRGQNVTFRCDPISEHNRLYWYRQTLGQGPEFLTYFQNEAQLEKSRLLSDRFSAERPKGSFSTLEIQRTEQGDSAMYLCASSLGTVGGELFFGEGSRLTVL.

The chain links TRBV10-2 to TRBJ1-1; possibly TRBD1 for D (6 bases). The CDR3 runs 13 residues. Germline loops: CDR1 WSHSY, CDR2 SAAADI. Trimming shortened V by 7 bases and J by 1 base, and 10 bases separated the two germline ends. CDR3 residues: CASTMTGNTEAFF. For the CDR3, the DNA is TGCGCCAGCACCATGACAGGGAACACTGAAGCTTTCTTT.

As for this clone: The junction differs from germline at one of its ends, possibly a read error. This chain uses TRBV4-1 with TRBJ2-3; possibly TRBD2 for D (5 bases). This CDR3 spans 13 amino acids. Germline V gene sequence: CDR1 MGHRA, CDR2 YSYEKL. The CDR3 here is CASSQDRYVVRGF. For the CDR3, the DNA is TGCGCCAGCAGCCAAGACCGGTATGTGGTACGGGGTTTT.

CDR3 protein: CASSPPREEDYEQYF. The CDR3 DNA is TGTGCCAGCAGCCCCCCGCGGGAGGAGGACTACGAGCAGTACTTC. This rearrangement joins TRBV13 to TRBJ2-7, with TRBD2 matching over 8 bases. From germline, CDR1 is PRHDT and CDR2 FYEKMQ (reference sequence). With 5 bases clipped from V and 3 bases from J, the junction kept 9 bases outside the gene matches. CDR3 size: 15 residues. The whole variable domain, remainder taken from reference TRBV13 and TRBJ2-7, is AAGVIQSPRHLIKEKRETATLKCYPIPRHDTVYWYQQGPGQDPQFLISFYEKMQSDKGSIPDRFSAQQFSDYHSELNMSSLELGDSALYFCASSPPREEDYEQYFGPGTRLTVT.

The chain is built from TRBV7-3 and TRBJ2-2, with D tentatively TRBD2 (6 bases). V dropped 5 bases and J dropped 7 bases, with 11 bases sitting between them. The germline CDR1 and CDR2 sequences are SGHTA and FQGTGA. The CDR3 totals 13 residues. The CDR3 DNA reads as TGTGCCAGCAGCACCCTTAGCGGCGGGGAGCTGTTTTTT. Residues: CASSTLSGGELFF.

A few counts support this clone. This chain connects TRBV11-2 to TRBJ2-7; 9 nucleotides agree with TRBD2. Trimming took 2 bases from V and 2 from J; bases not matched to a gene: 7. The germline gives CDR1 SGHAT, CDR2 FQNNGV. This CDR3 has 16 amino acids. CDR3 DNA: TGTGCCAGCAGCTTATCCCCCCTAGCGGGAACCTACGAGCAGTACTTC. It is translated as CASSLSPLAGTYEQYF.

This clone was counted only a few times. The rearrangement joins TRBV30 to TRBJ2-2; 7 bases are a match to TRBD2. J was trimmed by 2 bases and V by 0 bases; bases with no gene match: 9. The CDR3 runs 17 residues. CDR1 is GTSNPN and CDR2 is SVGIG in the germline V gene (reference sequence). Written as DNA, the CDR3 is TGTGCCTGGAGTGTACGGCGGCGGGAGCCTAACACCGGGGAGCTGTTTTTT. Its protein is CAWSVRRREPNTGELFF.

This chain links TRBV28 with TRBJ2-7; TRBD2 aligns across 14 bases. The CDR3 spans 16 residues. Trimming cost V 7 bases and J 4 bases; bases outside gene matches: 9. From germline, CDR1 is MDHEN and CDR2 SYDVKM. The CDR3 region is CASTGTSGRGRYEQYF. As DNA, the CDR3 is TGTGCCAGCACGGGGACTAGCGGGAGAGGGCGGTACGAGCAGTACTTC.

This clone was seen only a few times. The chain combines TRBV4-1 with TRBJ2-5; 13 bases are shared with TRBD2. The junction had 4 bases not matched to a gene; V was cut back by 4 bases and J by 5 bases. The CDR3 length is 15 residues. Germline CDR1 and CDR2: MGHRA and YSYEKL. The CDR3 DNA is TGCGCCAGCAGCCTGGGACTAGCGGGAACGGAGACCCAGTACTTC. It is translated as CASSLGLAGTETQYF.

In the case of this clone: This CDR3 is also generated by other DNA sequences in the sample. The chain joins TRBV10-1 to TRBJ1-1; D unclear. CDR3 length equals 13 residues. Trimming pared 4 bases from V and 5 bases from J, leaving 11 bases between. Germline CDR1 WNHNN, CDR2 SYGVQD (reference sequence). The CDR3 DNA reads TGCGCCAGCAGTGGACTTGGGAGGACTGAAGCTTTCTTT. It translates to CASSGLGRTEAFF.

This chain connects TRBV5-6 to TRBJ1-1, with D possibly being TRBD1 (6 bases). The CDR3 has 17 residues. Germline V gives CDR1 SGHDT, CDR2 YYEEEE. Trimming removed 2 bases at V and 0 bases at J, with 17 bases between. The CDR3 nucleotides are TGTGCCAGCAGCTTATCCCGAGGGGGGGCCTTGAACACTGAAGCTTTCTTT. Protein product: CASSLSRGGALNTEAFF.

The chain has TRBV28 and TRBJ1-1, with unresolved D. The germline gives CDR1 MDHEN, CDR2 SYDVKM. This CDR3 spans 14 amino acids. V gave up 1 base and J gave up 2 bases, with 8 bases separating them. The chain's CDR3 is CASSLSGFNTEAFF. The DNA for the CDR3 is TGTGCCAGCAGTTTATCGGGATTTAACACTGAAGCTTTCTTT.

The chain employs TRBV5-1 and TRBJ2-1; 7 nucleotides agree with TRBD1. There are 15 residues in the CDR3. V dropped 3 bases and J dropped 0; count of bases not matched to a gene: 3. Germline V gives CDR1 SGHRS, CDR2 YFSETQ. The CDR3 bases are TGCGCCAGCAGCTCGACAGGGAGCTCCTACAATGAGCAGTTCTTC. Protein product: CASSSTGSSYNEQFF.

The chain carries TRBV27 and TRBJ2-5; 8 bases map to TRBD2. Germline V gene data show CDR1 as MNHEY and CDR2 as SMNVEV (reference sequence). V was clipped by 5 bases and J by 1 base; unmatched bases: 6. There are 15 residues in the CDR3. DNA for the CDR3: TGTGCCAGCAGTCCCCGACTAGCGACCCAAGAGACCCAGTACTTC. Translating it yields CASSPRLATQETQYF.

The chain employs TRBV2 and TRBJ2-1; a possible D gene is TRBD1 (5 bases). CDR3 length: 11 amino acids. The V end lost 6 bases, the J end lost 10 bases, and 10 bases lay between the germline ends. CDR1 SNHLY and CDR2 FYNNEI come from the germline V gene. CDR3 residues: CASRQAREQFF. CDR3 nucleotides: TGTGCCAGCAGACAGGCTAGGGAGCAGTTCTTC.

This chain joins TRBV6-1 and TRBJ1-2, with 7 bases that match TRBD1. With V trimmed by 6 bases and J by 8 bases, 6 bases remained unmatched. Germline V gene sequence: CDR1 MNHNS, CDR2 SASEGT. The CDR3 loop spans 12 amino acids. The CDR3 spells CASRDRLLGYTF. The CDR3 region has the DNA TGTGCCAGCAGGGACAGGCTCCTGGGCTACACCTTC.

The V call is TRBV6-5, the J call TRBJ1-2; 7 nucleotides match TRBD1. Trimming removed 9 bases from V and 5 bases from J; junction bases left unmatched: 15. The CDR3 is 15 residues long. CDR1 and CDR2 (germline): MNHEY, SVGAGI. The CDR3 bases are TGTGCCAGTGCGGGACAGCGACCAACTGGATATGGCTACACCTTC. As protein: CASAGQRPTGYGYTF.

This rearrangement joins TRBV5-5 to TRBJ1-2; 12 bases align to TRBD1. Germline V gene lookup returns CDR1 SGHKS and CDR2 YYEKEE (reference sequence). This CDR3 region has 17 residues. V gave up 4 bases and J gave up 2 bases; unmatched junction bases: 9. The CDR3 DNA follows: TGTGCCAGCAGCCCCCGGGACAGGGGGCTCCTAAACTATGGCTACACCTTC. This sequence encodes CASSPRDRGLLNYGYTF.